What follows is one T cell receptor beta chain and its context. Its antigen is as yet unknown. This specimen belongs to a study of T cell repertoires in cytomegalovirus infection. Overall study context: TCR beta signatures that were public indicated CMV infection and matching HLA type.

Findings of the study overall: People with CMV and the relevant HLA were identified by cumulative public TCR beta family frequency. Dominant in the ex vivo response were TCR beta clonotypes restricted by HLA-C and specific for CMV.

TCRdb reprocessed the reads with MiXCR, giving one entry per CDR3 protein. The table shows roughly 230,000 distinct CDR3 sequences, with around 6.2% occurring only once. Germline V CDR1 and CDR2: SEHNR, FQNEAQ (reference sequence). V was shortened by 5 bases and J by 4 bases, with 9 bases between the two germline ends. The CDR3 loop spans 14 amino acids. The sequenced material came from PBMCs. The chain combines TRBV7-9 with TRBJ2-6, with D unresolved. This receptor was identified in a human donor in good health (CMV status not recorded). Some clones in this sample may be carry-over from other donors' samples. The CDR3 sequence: CASSRSTGANVLTF. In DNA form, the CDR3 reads TGTGCCAGCAGCCGATCGACGGGGGCCAACGTCCTGACTTTC.